This T cell receptor beta chain was retrieved from a study of T cell responses to AZD1222 COVID-19 vaccine. Whole-study findings and limits: Distributed over spike, vaccine-associated CD4 TCRs predominated at 160-218 and 743-854.

Profiled with immunoSEQ multiplex PCR; TCRdb holds only in-frame clones, not every one. This table holds about 79,000 clones, 70% to 90% found once. Points on this clone: Its target is not known.

This sequence originates from an adult in good health. The material was peripheral blood, obtained on day 0 of AZD1222 vaccination.

CDR3 in DNA: TGTGCCAGCAGTTTATTTCCCGGACAGGGCACAGATACGCAGTATTTT. Protein product: CASSLFPGQGTDTQYF. The genes are TRBV27 and TRBJ2-3; 7 bases agree with TRBD1. The CDR3 is made up of 16 amino acids. Trimming at V came to 1 base and at J to 1 base, leaving 5 bases not matched to a gene. In germline, CDR1 is MNHEY, CDR2 SMNVEV (reference sequence).